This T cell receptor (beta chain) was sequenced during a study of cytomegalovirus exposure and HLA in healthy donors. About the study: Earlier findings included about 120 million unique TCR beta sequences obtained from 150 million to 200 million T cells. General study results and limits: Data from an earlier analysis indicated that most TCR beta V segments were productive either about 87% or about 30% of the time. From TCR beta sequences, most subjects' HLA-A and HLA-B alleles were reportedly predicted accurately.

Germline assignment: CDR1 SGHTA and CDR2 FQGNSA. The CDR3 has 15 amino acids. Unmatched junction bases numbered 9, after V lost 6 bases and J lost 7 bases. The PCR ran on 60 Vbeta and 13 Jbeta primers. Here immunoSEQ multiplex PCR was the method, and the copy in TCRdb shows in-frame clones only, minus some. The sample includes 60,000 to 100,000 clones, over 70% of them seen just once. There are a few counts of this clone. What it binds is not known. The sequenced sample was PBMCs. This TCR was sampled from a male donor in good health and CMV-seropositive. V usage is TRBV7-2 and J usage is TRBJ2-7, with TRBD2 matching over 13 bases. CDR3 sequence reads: CASRSGTSGTGEQYF. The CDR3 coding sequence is TGTGCCAGCAGGTCCGGGACTAGCGGGACGGGTGAGCAGTACTTC.